Listed below are T cell receptor beta chains from one sample, sequenced in a study of blood T cell repertoires in COVID-19. Method: immunoSEQ multiplex PCR; TCRdb's copy keeps in-frame clones and lacks some. The table includes 160,000 or so clones, approximately 87% detected once. Specimen: peripheral blood. These receptors were obtained from a woman in her 70s with acute or convalescent COVID-19. CDR3s include the opening cysteine and the closing phenylalanine or tryptophan. Each record gives: D gene, V gene, clone size, J gene, CDR3 protein, CDR3 DNA. D genes are given only for firm matches. Rows may omit the clone size; those that give it use once, few, many or a size class.

NA	TRBV6-1	NA	TRBJ1-3	CASSEGAGRNTIYF	TGTGCCAGCAGTGAAGGTGCGGGACGAAACACCATATATTTT
NA	TRBV9	NA	TRBJ2-5	CASSLEVSGPQETQYF	TGTGCCAGCAGCCTAGAAGTTAGCGGCCCCCAGGAGACCCAGTACTTC
NA	TRBV4-1	NA	TRBJ2-5	CASSQGGGRNQETQYF	TGCGCCAGCAGCCAAGGCGGGGGCAGGAACCAAGAGACCCAGTACTTC
TRBD2	TRBV5-1	NA	TRBJ2-2	CASSPEPGLNTGELFF	TGCGCCAGCAGCCCAGAGCCGGGACTAAACACCGGGGAGCTGTTTTTT
TRBD2	TRBV5-6	NA	TRBJ2-1	CASSPPLSPGLAEEKQFF	TGTGCCAGCAGCCCGCCTCTTTCTCCGGGACTAGCGGAAGAAAAGCAGTTCTTC
TRBD1	TRBV2	NA	TRBJ1-5	CASSRTGNAGDQPQHF	TGTGCCAGCAGTAGGACAGGGAACGCGGGGGATCAGCCCCAGCATTTT
NA	TRBV4-3	many	TRBJ2-6	CASSQDFSGANVLTF	TGCGCCAGCAGCCAAGACTTCTCTGGGGCCAACGTCCTGACTTTC
TRBD2	TRBV5-5	few	TRBJ2-1	CASSLASGASYNEQFF	TGTGCCAGCAGCTTGGCCAGCGGGGCATCCTACAATGAGCAGTTCTTC
NA	TRBV7-2	NA	TRBJ2-3	CASSSSVSTDTQYF	TGTGCCAGCAGCTCCAGTGTTAGCACAGATACGCAGTATTTT
TRBD1	TRBV5-1	NA	TRBJ2-1	CASSLQYRGTLSSYNEQFF	TGCGCCAGCAGCTTGCAGTACAGGGGAACCCTGAGCTCCTACAATGAGCAGTTCTTC
TRBD1	TRBV19	NA	TRBJ1-2	CASSIAGQGSGYTF	TGTGCCAGTAGTATCGCGGGACAGGGGAGCGGCTACACCTTC